Presented here are 5 T cell receptor beta chains from one specimen sequenced in a study of blood T cell repertoires in COVID-19. Only in-frame clones appear in the TCRdb table, and some are missing; sequencing was by immunoSEQ multiplex PCR. The table has 150,000 or so clones, approximately 84% seen once; the top ten hold more than 7.5%. Sequencing used peripheral blood. Receptor source: a middle-aged man who had recovered from COVID-19.

V is TRBV30 and J is TRBJ2-1; the match to TRBD2 covers 10 bases. V shed 4 bases, J shed 2 bases, and the junction held 8 bases outside the gene matches. This CDR3 comprises 16 residues. CDR1 is GTSNPN, CDR2 SVGIG, per germline (reference sequence). The CDR3 is CAWTSGRAPAYNEQFF. The CDR3 DNA follows: TGTGCCTGGACAAGCGGGAGGGCCCCAGCCTACAATGAGCAGTTCTTC.

The rearrangement joins TRBV4-3 to TRBJ1-1; maybe TRBD1 (6 bases). The CDR3 spans 11 residues. From germline, CDR1 is LGHNA and CDR2 YSLEER. The ends were cut back, 6 bases at V and 8 bases at J, with 10 bases in the middle. The CDR3 DNA sequence: TGCGCCAGCAGGAGGGGGGGGGAAGCTTTCTTT. Protein sequence: CASRRGGEAFF.

This sequence joins TRBV7-6 and TRBJ2-5, with 7 bases fitting TRBD2. Germline lookup yields CDR1 SGHVS and CDR2 FNYEAQ. After removal of 2 bases from V and 4 bases from J, the junction contained 1 base not matched to a gene. CDR3 length equals 13 residues. CDR3 DNA sequence: TGTGCCAGCAGCTTATGGGGGGGAGAGACCCAGTACTTC. Encoded protein: CASSLWGGETQYF. Combining the CDR3 with reference TRBV7-6 and TRBJ2-5 gives the whole variable domain GAGVSQSPRYKVTKRGQDVALRCDPISGHVSLYWYRQALGQGPEFLTYFNYEAQQDKSGLPNDRFSAERPEGSISTLTIQRTEQRDSAMYRCASSLWGGETQYFGPGTRLLVL.

V and J are TRBV4-2 and TRBJ2-1; the match to TRBD2 covers 14 bases. V shed 0 bases, J shed 8 bases, and the junction held 6 bases outside the gene matches. Germline CDR1 reads LGHNA; CDR2 reads YNFKEQ. The CDR3 is 17 amino acids. The CDR3 protein is CASSQDPGLAGADEQFF. The CDR3 region has the DNA TGTGCCAGCAGCCAAGACCCGGGACTAGCGGGGGCGGATGAGCAGTTCTTC.

The rearrangement uses TRBV7-9 and TRBJ1-1, with D tentatively TRBD1 (6 bases). CDR1 and CDR2 from the germline V gene are SEHNR and FQNEAQ (reference sequence). Trimming stripped 3 bases from V and 4 bases from J, with 12 bases between. This CDR3 is built from 14 residues. CDR3 in DNA: TGTGCCAGCAGCTTCCCAGGGGCCGGCACTGAAGCTTTCTTT. Protein: CASSFPGAGTEAFF.